Many counts were recorded for the clone carrying this TCR beta chain. The antigen is unknown. The data derive from a study of T cells in Graves' hyperthyroidism and ophthalmopathy. Overall study: The initial diagnosis was the point when peripheral blood was collected, ahead of any treatment.

Notes on the study in general: Model predictions of ophthalmopathy came a median approximately 6 months before onset.

Germline V gene sequence: CDR1 SNHLY, CDR2 FYNNEI. The CDR3 runs 14 residues. The germline V and J ends were trimmed by 6 bases and 2 bases, with 14 bases remaining between them. Ophthalmopathy in the patients scored at least 3 on Clinical Activity Score and at least 4 on NOSPECS grade, lasting under 3 months. Out of roughly 10 ml of fresh peripheral blood came the PBMCs. Researchers took RNA transcripts and amplified the TCR beta CDR3 regions from them. Carried out on the TCR CDR3, a first-round RT-PCR used the HTBI primer set. TCRdb re-analysed the multiplex PCR reads in MiXCR, keeping a single row per CDR3 protein. The repertoire holds hundreds of thousands of distinct CDR3 sequences, with about 15% as singletons.

The sequence came from a woman aged 40 to 50 with Graves' ophthalmopathy. Sequenced sample: blood. J is TRBJ2-7 and V is TRBV2, with D perhaps matching TRBD2 (7 bases). CDR3 sequence: CASRGGANTYEQYF. The CDR3 DNA follows: TGTGCCAGCAGGGGGGGGGCTAACACCTACGAGCAGTACTTC. Drawing the rest from reference TRBV2 and TRBJ2-7, the complete variable domain is EPEVTQTPSHQVTQMGQEVILRCVPISNHLYFYWYRQILGQKVEFLVSFYNNEISEKSEIFDDQFSVERPDGSNFTLKIRSTKLEDSAMYFCASRGGANTYEQYFGPGTRLTVT.